This TCR beta chain was identified in a study of blood T cell repertoires in COVID-19. As for the study in general: Samples taken during acute and convalescent COVID-19 were collected in the United States, Italy and Spain. PBMCs, B-cell-depleted T cells, or T cells provided the cDNA or gDNA that made up the material.

Germline values: CDR1 LNHDA, CDR2 SQIVND (reference sequence). The CDR3 spans 14 residues. V shed 3 bases and J shed 6 bases, with 13 bases lying between them. In the original processing: Amplification from reference gene primers served as the basis for estimated nucleated cell counts. Sequenced by immunoSEQ multiplex PCR; TCRdb stores in-frame clones only, minus some. The DNA gave D and trimming, while V, J and clone size come from that table. The table has about 500,000 clones, roughly 87% seen once. In Seattle, patients joined the study during active infection and were tracked longitudinally. The gene calls are TRBV19 and TRBJ2-3; D perhaps matches TRBD1 (5 bases). This TCR was sampled from a man aged 18 to 35 with COVID-19, enrolled during active disease. The sequenced sample was peripheral blood. The chain's CDR3 is CASSMATGADTQYF. The CDR3 DNA reads as TGTGCCAGTAGTATGGCGACTGGGGCGGATACGCAGTATTTT.